This T cell receptor beta chain was profiled in a study of STAT5B mutations in CD4+ large granular lymphocyte leukemia. Whole-study results and caveats: Over 20% of private leukemic clonotypes occurred rarely in other patients' non-leukemic repertoires. Patient CD4-sorted repertoires stayed more clonal than healthy ones after leukemic-clone removal.

Here immunoSEQ multiplex PCR was the method, and the copy in TCRdb shows in-frame clones only, minus some. The table records about 3,700 clones, 85% of them present only once. Germline V gene data show CDR1 as SEHNR and CDR2 as FQNEAQ (reference sequence). V gave up 8 bases and J gave up 3 bases, with 8 bases separating them. The CDR3 loop spans 12 amino acids. This clone was seen a handful of times. Its specificity is unknown. Sample: CD4+ T cells from blood buffy coats. The origin of this receptor is a human donor in good health. The chain employs TRBV7-9 and TRBJ1-5; no clear D gene. CDR3 DNA sequence: TGTGCCAGCTCGACGATCAATCAGCCCCAGCATTTT. As protein: CASSTINQPQHF.